What follows are 6 T cell receptor beta chains derived from one specimen sequenced in a study of radiation and T cells in renal cell carcinoma. The time point is: baseline pretreatment blood. The sample's treatment: 15 Gy SBRT to primary tumor, nephrectomy 4 weeks later. Repertoires were generated with immunoSEQ multiplex PCR, while TCRdb's copy carries only in-frame clones and drops some. The sample shows 150,000 or so clones, approximately 87% of them seen only once. The sequencing used blood, collected from a patient whose treatment included radiotherapy and nephrectomy. These receptors all come from a woman aged 50 to 60 with renal cell carcinoma.

This clone was counted a single time. The genes are TRBV28 and TRBJ2-7; D perhaps matches TRBD2 (7 bases). Per germline, CDR1 MDHEN and CDR2 SYDVKM. The V end was cut by 6 bases, the J end by 1 base, with 19 bases between. The CDR3 is made up of 16 amino acids. DNA for the CDR3: TGTGCCAGCAGCCCGGAGGGGGGGGACGGTTCCTACGAGCAGTACTTC. Its protein product is CASSPEGGDGSYEQYF.

There are many counts of this clone. V is TRBV4-3 and J is TRBJ2-7, with D maybe TRBD1 (6 bases). Trimming shortened V by 4 bases and J by 1 base, and 14 bases separated the two germline ends. The CDR3 is made up of 15 amino acids. CDR1 LGHNA and CDR2 YSLEER come from the germline V gene. CDR3 in DNA: TGCGCCAGCAGCCTATCCCGAACAGGGTCCTACGAGCAGTACTTC. Encoded protein: CASSLSRTGSYEQYF.

The chain combines TRBV7-9 with TRBJ2-1; weak D call: TRBD1 (5 bases). The CDR3 runs 11 residues. V was pared by 5 bases and J by 8 bases, with 7 bases between. Per germline, CDR1 SEHNR and CDR2 FQNEAQ (reference sequence). The CDR3 sequence: CASSRQHEQFF. In DNA, the CDR3 is TGTGCCAGCAGCCGACAGCATGAGCAGTTCTTC.

As concerns this clone: Compared with germline, one end of the junction differs, possibly owing to a read error. This sequence joins TRBV25-1 and TRBJ2-7; unclear D gene. Germline V gene data show CDR1 as MGHDK and CDR2 as SYGVNS. The CDR3 has 15 amino acids. The DNA of the CDR3 is TGTGCCACCAGTTCCCTCCAGGTAAACTCCTACGAGCAGTACTTC. It translates to CATSSLQVNSYEQYF.

The chain links TRBV9 to TRBJ1-1, with a possible D match to TRBD1 (6 bases). In germline, CDR1 is SGDLS, CDR2 YYNGEE. The CDR3 extends over 14 amino acids. V was pared by 4 bases and J by 7 bases, with 17 bases between. This CDR3 reads CASSLGPGADEAFF. In nucleotides, the CDR3 is TGTGCCAGCAGCCTAGGTCCAGGGGCGGATGAAGCTTTCTTT.

The sample holds one count of this clone. The chain recombines TRBV29-1 with TRBJ1-1; D is unclear. This CDR3 has 15 residues. From germline, CDR1 is SQVTM and CDR2 ANQGSEA. Deletions cut 0 bases from V and 2 bases from J, with 13 bases between. The CDR3 region is CSVEDPSPPNTEAFF. CDR3 nucleotides: TGCAGCGTTGAAGATCCCTCCCCCCCTAACACTGAAGCTTTCTTT.